This entry lists 10 T cell receptor beta chains sequenced from one sample in a study of beta chain features in type 1 diabetes. The study reverse transcribed the entire isolated RNA, so it sequenced expressed TCRB transcripts. Repertoires were generated with immunoSEQ multiplex PCR, while TCRdb's copy carries only in-frame clones and drops some. The table includes over 700,000 clones, roughly a sixth detected once. Sequencing was done on a sample of naive CD4+ T cells from blood. The receptors originated from a woman aged 18-30 years in good health.

The chain combines TRBV28 with TRBJ2-4, with no clear D. Germline V lookup: CDR1 MDHEN, CDR2 SYDVKM. The CDR3 consists of 13 residues. V was shortened by 8 bases and J by 1 base, with 9 bases between the two germline ends. The CDR3 spells CASALDAKNIQYF. Written as DNA, the CDR3 is TGTGCCAGCGCTTTGGATGCCAAAAACATTCAGTACTTC.

CDR3 nucleotides: TGTGCCAGTAGTATAATGGTAAGCCCGGGCTACGAGCAGTACTTC. Its protein product is CASSIMVSPGYEQYF. The chain joins TRBV19 to TRBJ2-7; no definite D call. Trimming removed 2 bases at V and 3 bases at J, with 14 bases between. Per germline, CDR1 LNHDA and CDR2 SQIVND (reference sequence). CDR3 size: 15 residues.

The table lists this clone with a few counts. The rearrangement uses TRBV7-3 and TRBJ1-1; 7 nucleotides align to TRBD1. The J segment lost 1 base and the V segment lost 5 bases, leaving 10 bases of the junction unmatched. Germline V gives CDR1 SGHTA, CDR2 FQGTGA. The CDR3 has 16 amino acids. This CDR3 reads CASSPRRDRSNTEAFF. The CDR3 coding sequence is TGTGCCAGCAGCCCTCGGCGGGACAGATCGAACACTGAAGCTTTCTTT. Full variable domain (rest looked up from reference TRBV7-3 and TRBJ1-1): GAGVSQTPSNKVTEKGKYVELRCDPISGHTALYWYRQSLGQGPEFLIYFQGTGAADDSGLPNDRFFAVRPEGSVSTLKIQRTERGDSAVYLCASSPRRDRSNTEAFFGQGTRLTVV.

This clone was picked up a small number of times. This chain joins TRBV19 and TRBJ2-5, with D tentatively TRBD2 (5 bases). The germline V gene has CDR1 LNHDA and CDR2 SQIVND (reference sequence). The CDR3 is 13 residues long. V lost 1 base to trimming and J lost 3 bases, with 6 bases between them. CDR3 sequence: CASSIGEKETQYF. As DNA, the CDR3 is TGTGCCAGTAGTATAGGGGAGAAAGAGACCCAGTACTTC.

The CDR3: CASSYSRLAGPQYF. CDR3 sequence (DNA): TGTGCCAGCAGTTACTCGAGGCTAGCGGGTCCGCAGTATTTT. The chain recombines TRBV6-5 with TRBJ2-3; TRBD2 matches at 8 bases. This CDR3 spans 14 amino acids. The J segment lost 10 bases and the V segment lost 0 bases, leaving 6 bases of the junction unmatched. Germline V gene data show CDR1 as MNHEY and CDR2 as SVGAGI.

The gene calls are TRBV4-1 and TRBJ2-2; D may correspond to TRBD1 or TRBD2 (5 bases each). This CDR3 has 16 residues. V was shortened by 1 base and J by 0 bases, with 9 bases between the two germline ends. Germline V lookup: CDR1 MGHRA, CDR2 YSYEKL. CDR3 sequence: CASSQAGRANTGELFF. The CDR3 coding sequence is TGCGCCAGCAGCCAAGCGGGGCGCGCGAACACCGGGGAGCTGTTTTTT.

This clone was counted between two and nine times. J is TRBJ2-1 and V is TRBV5-1, with D tentatively TRBD2 (6 bases). Trimming pared 3 bases from V and 9 bases from J, leaving 16 bases between. The CDR3 sequence is 14 residues long. Germline CDR1 SGHRS, CDR2 YFSETQ. CDR3 sequence (DNA): TGCGCCAGCAGCTCCGGGACGACCGGGAGTGAGCAGTTCTTC. It encodes CASSSGTTGSEQFF. Full variable domain (rest looked up from reference TRBV5-1 and TRBJ2-1): KAGVTQTPRYLIKTRGQQVTLSCSPISGHRSVSWYQQTPGQGLQFLFEYFSETQRNKGNFPGRFSGRQFSNSRSEMNVSTLELGDSALYLCASSSGTTGSEQFFGPGTRLTVL.

The CDR3 reads CAITNSGSGTDTQYF. The DNA of the CDR3 is TGTGCCATCACCAATAGCGGGAGTGGCACAGATACGCAGTATTTT. The chain uses TRBV10-3 and TRBJ2-3, with 9 bases identical to TRBD2. V dropped 7 bases and J dropped 1; count of bases not matched to a gene: 6. The CDR3 runs 15 residues. Germline CDR1 reads ENHRY; CDR2 reads SYGVKD.

The CDR3 DNA reads TGTGCCAGCAGCTTAAGGGATGGGGTTACTGAAGCTTTCTTT. It yields the protein CASSLRDGVTEAFF. The chain employs TRBV7-9 and TRBJ1-1; D gene ambiguous. V lost 2 bases, J lost 5 bases, and 12 bases lay in between. The CDR3 length is 14 residues. In germline, CDR1 is SEHNR, CDR2 FQNEAQ (reference sequence). The entire variable domain, with the rest obtained from reference TRBV7-9 and TRBJ1-1, is as follows: DTGVSQNPRHKITKRGQNVTFRCDPISEHNRLYWYRQTLGQGPEFLTYFQNEAQLEKSRLLSDRFSAERPKGSFSTLEIQRTEQGDSAMYLCASSLRDGVTEAFFGQGTRLTVV.

There are a few counts of this clone. The sample has other DNA sequences that encode this CDR3 too. The chain joins TRBV18 to TRBJ2-5; a weak D match, TRBD1 (5 bases). CDR3 length equals 14 residues. Trimming left V 0 bases short and J 4 bases short, with 9 bases between. Germline V gene sequence: CDR1 KGHSH, CDR2 LQKENI. CDR3 protein: CASSPPGRAETQYF. CDR3 bases: TGTGCCAGCTCACCACCTGGCAGGGCAGAGACCCAGTACTTC.